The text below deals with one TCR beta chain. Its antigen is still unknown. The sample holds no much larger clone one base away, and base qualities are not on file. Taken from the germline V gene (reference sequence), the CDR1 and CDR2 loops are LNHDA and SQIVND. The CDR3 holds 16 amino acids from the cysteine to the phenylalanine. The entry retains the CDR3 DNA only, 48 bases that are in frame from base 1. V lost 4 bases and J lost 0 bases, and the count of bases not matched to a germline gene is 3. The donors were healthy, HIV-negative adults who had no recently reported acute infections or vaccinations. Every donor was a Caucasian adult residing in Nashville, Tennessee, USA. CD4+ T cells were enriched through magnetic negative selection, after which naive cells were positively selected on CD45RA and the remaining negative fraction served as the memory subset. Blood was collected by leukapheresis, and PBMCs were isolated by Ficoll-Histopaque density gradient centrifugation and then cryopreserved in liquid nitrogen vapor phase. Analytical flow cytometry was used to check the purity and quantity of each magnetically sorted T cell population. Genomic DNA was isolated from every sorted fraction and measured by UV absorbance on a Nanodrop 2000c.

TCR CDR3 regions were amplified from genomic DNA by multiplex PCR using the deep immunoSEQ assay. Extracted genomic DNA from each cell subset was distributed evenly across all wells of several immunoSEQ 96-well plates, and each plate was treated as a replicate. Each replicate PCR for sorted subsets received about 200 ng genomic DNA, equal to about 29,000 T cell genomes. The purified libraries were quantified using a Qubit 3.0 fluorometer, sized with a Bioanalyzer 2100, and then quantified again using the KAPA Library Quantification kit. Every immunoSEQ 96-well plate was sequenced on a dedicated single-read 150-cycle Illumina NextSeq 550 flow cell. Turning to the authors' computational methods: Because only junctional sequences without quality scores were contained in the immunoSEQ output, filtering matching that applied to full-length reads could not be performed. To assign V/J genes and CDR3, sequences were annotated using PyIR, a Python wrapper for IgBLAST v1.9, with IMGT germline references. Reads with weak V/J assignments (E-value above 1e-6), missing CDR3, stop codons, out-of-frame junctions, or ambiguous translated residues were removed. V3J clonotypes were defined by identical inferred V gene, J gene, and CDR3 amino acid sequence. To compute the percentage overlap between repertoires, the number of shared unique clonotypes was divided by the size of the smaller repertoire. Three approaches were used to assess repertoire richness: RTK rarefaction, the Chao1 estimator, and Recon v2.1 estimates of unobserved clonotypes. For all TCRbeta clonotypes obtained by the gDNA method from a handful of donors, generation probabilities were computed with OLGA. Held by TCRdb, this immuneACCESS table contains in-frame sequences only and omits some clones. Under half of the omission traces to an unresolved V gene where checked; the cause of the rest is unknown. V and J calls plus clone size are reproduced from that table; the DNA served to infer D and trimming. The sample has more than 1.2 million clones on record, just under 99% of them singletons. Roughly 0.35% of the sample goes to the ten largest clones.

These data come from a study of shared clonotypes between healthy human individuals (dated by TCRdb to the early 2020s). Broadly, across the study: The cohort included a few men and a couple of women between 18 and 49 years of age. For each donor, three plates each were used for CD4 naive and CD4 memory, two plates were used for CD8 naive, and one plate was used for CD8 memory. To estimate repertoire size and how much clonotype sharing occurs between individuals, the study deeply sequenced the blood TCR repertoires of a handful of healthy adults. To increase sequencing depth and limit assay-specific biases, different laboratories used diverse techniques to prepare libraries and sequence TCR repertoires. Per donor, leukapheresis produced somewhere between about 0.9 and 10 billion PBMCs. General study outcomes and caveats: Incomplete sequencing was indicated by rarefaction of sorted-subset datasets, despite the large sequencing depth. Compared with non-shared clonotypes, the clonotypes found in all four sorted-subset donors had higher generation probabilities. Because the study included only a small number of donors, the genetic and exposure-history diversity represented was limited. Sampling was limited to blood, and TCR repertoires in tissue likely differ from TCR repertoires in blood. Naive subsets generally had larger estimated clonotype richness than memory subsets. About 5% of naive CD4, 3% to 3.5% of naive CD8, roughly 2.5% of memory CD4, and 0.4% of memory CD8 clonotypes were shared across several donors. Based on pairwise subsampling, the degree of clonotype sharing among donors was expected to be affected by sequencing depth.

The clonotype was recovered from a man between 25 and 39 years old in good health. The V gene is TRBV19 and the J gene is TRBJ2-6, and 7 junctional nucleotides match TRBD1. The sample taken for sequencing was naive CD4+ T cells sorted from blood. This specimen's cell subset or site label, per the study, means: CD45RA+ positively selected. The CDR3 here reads CASSKGQISGANVLTF. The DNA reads TGTGCCAGTAGTAAGGGACAGATCTCTGGGGCCAACGTCCTGACTTTC.